The clone carrying this T cell receptor (beta chain) was detected only a few times. No antigen is known for it. The sample is drawn from a study of blood T cells in healthy people across ages. In germline, CDR1 is LNHNV, CDR2 YYDKDF (reference sequence). V lost 3 bases, J lost 15 bases, and 21 bases lay in between. This CDR3 region has 14 residues. A second PCR of 7 to 11 cycles used a sample-barcoded 5' primer and a J-beta primer mix. Each CDR3 protein is one row after TCRdb ran MiXCR on the 5' RACE reads. The profile shows some 1.5 million distinct CDR3 sequences, 28% of them singletons. Study-level results: A strong correlation was found between TCR beta diversity and the percentage of naive T cells. Roughly linear declines in TCR beta diversity per million T cells occurred with age.

Sequencing was done on a sample of blood. The chain joins TRBV15 to TRBJ2-1; D call uncertain. The source of this sequence is a woman under 40 in good health. Written as DNA, the CDR3 is TGTGCCACCAGCAGCTACCCCGGGCCCACGAAAAGGTTCTTC. Amino acids: CATSSYPGPTKRFF.